This T cell receptor beta chain was retrieved from a study of PD-1 blockade in classical Hodgkin lymphoma. Findings and limits, study-wide: It was among complete responders that baseline diversity resembled that of newly diagnosed patients. Repertoire differences lack defined causes, possibly disease activity or prior therapy.

There was relapse after autologous stem cell transplantation in every patient, and there was variation in brentuximab vedotin exposure. This CDR3 contains 15 residues. The germline gives CDR1 SGHNT, CDR2 YENEEA. V shed 3 bases and J shed 5 bases, with 16 bases lying between them. Notes on this clone: As yet, its antigen is unknown.

Sequencing used immunoSEQ multiplex PCR; TCRdb keeps in-frame clones, though not all of them. The profile covers about 66,000 clones, with 65% to 75% appearing a single time and approximately 8.4% taken by the ten largest. The specimen was peripheral blood mononuclear cells (PBMCs), collected before the second cycle of nivolumab. The receptor comes from a human donor with classical Hodgkin lymphoma. The chain is built from TRBV11-3 and TRBJ2-5; unclear D gene. Here the CDR3 DNA reads TGTGCCAGCAGCTTCCCCCTCCCAGGTCCGGAGACCCAGTACTTC. It specifies CASSFPLPGPETQYF.